This T cell receptor (beta chain) is drawn from a study of blood T cells in healthy people across ages. This CDR3 is built from 14 residues. CDR1 SQVTM and CDR2 ANQGSEA come from the germline V gene. V lost 0 bases, J lost 3 bases, and 11 bases lay in between. Study conclusions and caveats: Donor CMV status, an unknown factor, possibly confounded changes in expanded clonotypes.

This clonotype was observed a handful of times. Its antigen remains unknown. Using a J-beta primer mix together with a sample-barcoded 5' primer, a second PCR was run for roughly 6 to 12 cycles. From the 5' RACE reads, TCRdb called clonotypes with MiXCR, one entry per CDR3 protein. The sample has 600,000 to 850,000 distinct CDR3 sequences; around 25% are singletons. These data also featured in a second study, about T cells of mothers and their children. That report adds: From each mother came over 9.5 million TCR beta CDR3 reads, and from each child came 3 million to 3.5 million.

This clonotype was obtained from a boy aged 5-17 years in good health. The chain carries TRBV29-1 and TRBJ1-1, with TRBD1 as a possible D gene (6 bases). The sequencing input was blood. Here the CDR3 DNA reads TGCAGCGTTGAAGATATTGGGGGGCACACTGAAGCTTTCTTT. Residues: CSVEDIGGHTEAFF. Drawing the rest from reference TRBV29-1 and TRBJ1-1, the complete variable domain is SAVISQKPSRDICQRGTSLTIQCQVDSQVTMMFWYRQQPGQSLTLIATANQGSEATYESGFVIDKFPISRPNLTFSTLTVSNMSPEDSSIYLCSVEDIGGHTEAFFGQGTRLTVV.